The present T cell receptor (beta chain) was sequenced within a study of shared clonotypes between healthy human individuals. About the study: The donor pool was made up of two women and a few men aged 18 to 49.

This CDR3 has 13 residues. From germline, CDR1 is SNHLY and CDR2 FYNNEI. J gave up 7 bases and V 7 bases, and 9 bases lay outside the gene matches. Data came from immunoSEQ multiplex PCR; TCRdb stores just in-frame clones and leaves some out. Of about 2.4 million clones in the sample, roughly 92% were seen once. This receptor was identified in a young man in good health. Sequencing input: naive CD4+ T cells sorted from blood. The subset here: CD45RA+ positively selected. The V call is TRBV2, the J call TRBJ1-2, with TRBD1 identical over 7 bases. CDR3 in DNA: TGTGCCAGCACTACCACACGGGACAGTGGCTACACCTTC. This gives the protein CASTTTRDSGYTF. The whole variable domain, filled in from reference TRBV2 and TRBJ1-2, reads EPEVTQTPSHQVTQMGQEVILRCVPISNHLYFYWYRQILGQKVEFLVSFYNNEISEKSEIFDDQFSVERPDGSNFTLKIRSTKLEDSAMYFCASTTTRDSGYTFGSGTRLTVV.